The 31 T cell receptor beta chains reported below all come from one sample, sequenced in a study of CD8+ T cells in alopecia areata. Extraction of RNA preceded its reverse transcription into cDNA, which served as the sequencing template. The method was immunoSEQ multiplex PCR; TCRdb's version includes in-frame clones alone and lacks a portion of them. The table lists around 150,000 clones, less than 70% of them singletons, with 14% in the top ten. As for treatment: oral pan-JAK inhibitor, 5-10 mg twice daily. This specimen was CD4+ T cells sorted from blood, taken at week 24, from a patient treated with tofacitinib. The receptors originated from a human donor with alopecia areata.

V is TRBV27 and J is TRBJ1-2; no clear D gene. Germline V gene data show CDR1 as MNHEY and CDR2 as SMNVEV (reference sequence). Trimming shortened V by 0 bases and J by 2 bases, and 7 bases separated the two germline ends. The CDR3 runs 14 residues. This CDR3 reads CASSLSYPNYGYTF. CDR3 sequence (DNA): TGTGCCAGCAGTTTATCGTACCCAAACTATGGCTACACCTTC.

This chain connects TRBV4-1 to TRBJ2-3; tentative D call: TRBD2 (6 bases). The V and J ends lost 0 bases and 8 bases respectively, with 9 bases between them. The germline V gene encodes CDR1 MGHRA and CDR2 YSYEKL. The CDR3 runs 13 residues. The CDR3 reads CASSQDLRGTQYF. CDR3 DNA sequence: TGCGCCAGCAGCCAAGATCTGCGGGGTACGCAGTATTTT.

The V gene is TRBV10-3, the J gene TRBJ1-5; D call uncertain. CDR1 and CDR2 from the germline V gene are ENHRY and SYGVKD. Between the trimmed V and J ends, which lost 6 bases and 4 bases, there was a span of 7 bases. This CDR3 contains 12 residues. The CDR3 coding sequence is TGTGCCATCAGGGCCGAAAATCAGCCCCAGCATTTT. Protein: CAIRAENQPQHF.

This clone was counted a single time. The V gene is TRBV30, the J gene TRBJ1-1; D is perhaps TRBD1 (5 bases). V was shortened by 0 bases and J by 3 bases, with 8 bases between the two germline ends. The CDR3 has 13 amino acids. Germline V gives CDR1 GTSNPN, CDR2 SVGIG (reference sequence). CDR3 in amino acids: CAWSVMTDTEAFF. The CDR3 DNA sequence: TGTGCCTGGAGTGTGATGACAGACACTGAAGCTTTCTTT. The full variable domain, its missing parts supplied by reference TRBV30 and TRBJ1-1, is SQTIHQWPATLVQPVGSPLSLECTVEGTSNPNLYWYRQAAGRGLQLLFYSVGIGQISSEVPQNLSASRPQDRQFILSSKKLLLSDSGFYLCAWSVMTDTEAFFGQGTRLTVV.

V gene TRBV29-1 combines with J gene TRBJ2-7, with TRBD2 as a possible D gene (6 bases). The length of the CDR3 is 13 residues. The V and J ends lost 6 bases and 3 bases respectively, with 15 bases between them. Germline values: CDR1 SQVTM, CDR2 ANQGSEA. The chain's CDR3 is CSVSRGTNYEQYF. The CDR3 DNA sequence: TGCAGCGTCAGCCGCGGGACCAACTACGAGCAGTACTTC.

CDR3: CASSPDRDYGYTF. The CDR3 coding sequence is TGTGCCAGCAGCCCAGACAGGGACTATGGCTACACCTTC. The chain recombines TRBV11-1 with TRBJ1-2; 7 bases align to TRBD1. There are 13 residues in the CDR3. Unmatched junction bases numbered 3, after V lost 5 bases and J lost 3 bases. The V gene's germline CDR1 is SGHAT and CDR2 FQDESV (reference sequence).

The V and J genes are TRBV11-2 and TRBJ2-3; 9 nucleotides match TRBD1. V lost 1 base and J lost 8; bases outside the gene matches: 4. Germline CDR1 and CDR2: SGHAT and FQNNGV. The CDR3 extends over 14 amino acids. In DNA form, the CDR3 reads TGTGCCAGCAGCTTAGGGGGACAGGGCGCTACGCAGTATTTT. Amino acid sequence: CASSLGGQGATQYF.

V is TRBV15 and J is TRBJ1-5; D is unresolved. The V gene's germline CDR1 is LNHNV and CDR2 YYDKDF (reference sequence). The CDR3 has 15 amino acids. The germline V and J ends were trimmed by 0 bases and 8 bases, with 14 bases remaining between them. The CDR3 coding sequence is TGTGCCACCAGCAGAGATATAAGTGGCCTGAAGCCCCAGCATTTT. Its protein product is CATSRDISGLKPQHF.

This CDR3 is CASSLSDRGVGEQYF. DNA for the CDR3: TGTGCCAGCAGCTTATCGGACAGGGGCGTGGGCGAGCAGTACTTC. The V and J genes are TRBV7-8 and TRBJ2-7, with 9 bases lining up with TRBD1. The CDR3 is 15 residues long. With 2 bases clipped from V and 6 bases from J, the junction kept 8 bases outside the gene matches. CDR1 and CDR2 from the germline V gene are SGHVS and FQNEAQ.

The V call is TRBV7-9, the J call TRBJ2-1; TRBD2 matches at 9 bases. Trimming at V came to 4 bases and at J to 6 bases, leaving 7 bases not matched to a gene. This CDR3 comprises 15 residues. In germline, CDR1 is SEHNR, CDR2 FQNEAQ (reference sequence). In DNA form, the CDR3 reads TGTGCCAGCAGCTACATACTAGCGGGCATCAATGAGCAGTTCTTC. Protein product: CASSYILAGINEQFF.

A note on this clone: The sample has other DNA sequences that encode this CDR3 too. The genes are TRBV10-3 and TRBJ2-3; D unclear. This CDR3 has 13 amino acids. Germline V gene sequence: CDR1 ENHRY, CDR2 SYGVKD. V lost 3 bases and J 2 bases, leaving 6 bases between the germline ends. The CDR3 here is CAISDGYTDTQYF. The CDR3 nucleotides read TGTGCCATCAGTGATGGTTACACAGATACGCAGTATTTT.

This rearrangement joins TRBV14 to TRBJ2-3; TRBD2 matches 7 bases. The CDR3 covers 17 residues. V was clipped by 1 base and J by 0 bases; unmatched bases: 7. Per germline, CDR1 SGHDN and CDR2 FVKESK. The CDR3 region has the DNA TGTGCCAGCAGCCAAGGGGACTACCCAAGGAGCACAGATACGCAGTATTTT. Translation: CASSQGDYPRSTDTQYF.

This clone was seen more than once but under ten times. The rearrangement joins TRBV13 to TRBJ1-4; 9 bases are shared with TRBD1. The germline gives CDR1 PRHDT, CDR2 FYEKMQ (reference sequence). This CDR3 comprises 15 residues. V was pared by 7 bases and J by 6 bases, with 9 bases of the junction left unmatched. The DNA for the CDR3 is TGTGCCAGCACCTCTGTGTGGGACAGGGATGAAAAACTGTTTTTT. Translation: CASTSVWDRDEKLFF.

The V and J genes are TRBV29-1 and TRBJ2-7; D may be TRBD1 or TRBD2 (6 bases each). Trimming stripped 4 bases from V and 3 bases from J, with 10 bases between. Germline V gene sequence: CDR1 SQVTM, CDR2 ANQGSEA. This CDR3 is built from 12 residues. As DNA, the CDR3 is TGCAGCGTTGGGAGGGGGAACTACGAGCAGTACTTC. Translation gives CSVGRGNYEQYF.

This clone was counted between two and nine times. J is TRBJ2-2 and V is TRBV29-1, with D hard to call. Germline CDR1 and CDR2: SQVTM and ANQGSEA. The CDR3 is 12 residues long. V was shortened by 7 bases and J by 4 bases, with 10 bases between the two germline ends. The CDR3 protein is CSARHTTGELFF. DNA of the CDR3: TGCAGCGCCCGACACACCACCGGGGAGCTGTTTTTT.

This rearrangement joins TRBV19 to TRBJ1-1, with D unclear. Trimming left V 3 bases short and J 6 bases short, with 11 bases between. CDR1 is LNHDA and CDR2 is SQIVND in the germline V gene (reference sequence). This CDR3 spans 13 amino acids. The CDR3 sequence is CASSIGESAEAFF. The DNA of the CDR3 is TGTGCCAGTAGTATTGGGGAGAGCGCTGAAGCTTTCTTT.

The V and J genes are TRBV6-1 and TRBJ2-5; D tentatively reads TRBD1 or TRBD2 (5 bases each). Germline V gives CDR1 MNHNS, CDR2 SASEGT. CDR3 size: 12 residues. Trimming cost V 6 bases and J 7 bases, with 12 bases left between them. CDR3 sequence reads: CASRGVDGTQYF. The CDR3 nucleotides read TGTGCCAGCAGGGGGGTCGATGGGACCCAGTACTTC.

The V call is TRBV5-6, the J call TRBJ1-6, with D tentatively TRBD1 (6 bases). This CDR3 is built from 15 residues. Trimming pared 4 bases from V and 7 bases from J, leaving 15 bases between. The germline V gene has CDR1 SGHDT and CDR2 YYEEEE. CDR3 protein: CASSGAPGVNSPLHF. Written as DNA, the CDR3 is TGTGCCAGCAGCGGAGCCCCAGGGGTCAATTCACCCCTCCACTTT. Complete variable domain (other parts from reference TRBV5-6 and TRBJ1-6): DAGVTQSPTHLIKTRGQQVTLRCSPKSGHDTVSWYQQALGQGPQFIFQYYEEEERQRGNFPDRFSGHQFPNYSSELNVNALLLGDSALYLCASSGAPGVNSPLHFGNGTRLTVT.

The J gene is TRBJ2-2, the V gene TRBV18, with D uncertain. Germline-derived CDR1 and CDR2 are KGHSH and LQKENI. This CDR3 has 12 residues. Trimming removed 4 bases at V and 5 bases at J, with 5 bases between. The CDR3 DNA sequence: TGTGCCAGCTCACATGATACCGGGGAGCTGTTTTTT. Its protein is CASSHDTGELFF.

This clone was counted a single time. The chain recombines TRBV5-1 with TRBJ2-1; D unresolved. The ends were cut back, 0 bases at V and 6 bases at J, with 22 bases in the middle. The CDR3 totals 18 residues. Germline lookup yields CDR1 SGHRS and CDR2 YFSETQ. This CDR3 reads CASSLGTSPALMANEQFF. In DNA form, the CDR3 reads TGCGCCAGCAGCTTGGGGACCTCCCCGGCCTTAATGGCCAATGAGCAGTTCTTC.

This chain joins TRBV5-1 and TRBJ1-4; no clear D gene. Germline V lookup: CDR1 SGHRS, CDR2 YFSETQ. Deletions cut 0 bases from V and 0 bases from J, with 9 bases between. The CDR3 spans 16 residues. CDR3 nucleotide sequence: TGCGCCAGCAGCTTGGAGGCCTCCTCAACTAATGAAAAACTGTTTTTT. This encodes CASSLEASSTNEKLFF.

The V call is TRBV6-1, the J call TRBJ1-5; D is perhaps TRBD1 (6 bases). V was pared by 8 bases and J by 9 bases, with 20 bases between. The CDR3 runs 14 residues. Germline CDR1 MNHNS, CDR2 SASEGT. The CDR3 nucleotides read TGTGCCAGCTTCGGGCCCCGGGGGCTACGGCCCCAGCATTTT. It codes for CASFGPRGLRPQHF.

The V call is TRBV6-5, the J call TRBJ2-5; D ambiguous. This CDR3 has 14 amino acids. V was clipped by 5 bases and J by 1 base, with 11 bases between them. Germline V gene lookup returns CDR1 MNHEY and CDR2 SVGAGI. For the CDR3, the DNA is TGTGCCAGCAGTGTTCGCTGGCCCCAAGAGACCCAGTACTTC. Protein: CASSVRWPQETQYF.

The rearrangement joins TRBV27 to TRBJ2-5, with D tentatively TRBD1 (6 bases). The germline V gene has CDR1 MNHEY and CDR2 SMNVEV (reference sequence). V dropped 7 bases and J dropped 4 bases, with 16 bases sitting between them. The CDR3 is 14 amino acids. The CDR3 bases are TGTGCCAGCAAGGGCAGGGGTTTTTCAGAGACCCAGTACTTC. Encoded protein: CASKGRGFSETQYF.

This clone has just a few counts. This chain joins TRBV30 and TRBJ2-1, with TRBD1 matching 7 bases. Germline V gives CDR1 GTSNPN, CDR2 SVGIG (reference sequence). The CDR3 is 11 residues long. J gave up 15 bases and V 3 bases, and 8 bases lay outside the gene matches. The CDR3 spells CAWRSGGLLFF. The DNA for the CDR3 is TGTGCCTGGAGATCAGGGGGATTATTGTTCTTC.

The chain links TRBV7-2 to TRBJ1-5; 9 nucleotides match TRBD1. Trimming removed 4 bases from V and 3 bases from J; junction bases left unmatched: 1. The CDR3 totals 14 residues. In germline, CDR1 is SGHTA, CDR2 FQGNSA. This chain's CDR3 is CASSSQGANQPQHF. For the CDR3, the DNA is TGTGCCAGCAGCTCACAGGGGGCCAATCAGCCCCAGCATTTT.

CDR3 coding DNA: TGTGCCAGCAGCCAAGGGACTTATTTCACCGGGGAGCTGTTTTTT. Translation: CASSQGTYFTGELFF. This chain connects TRBV7-3 to TRBJ2-2; possible D gene TRBD2, 6 bases. CDR1 and CDR2 (germline): SGHTA, FQGTGA. Trimming took 5 bases from V and 4 from J, leaving 14 bases between them. The CDR3 spans 15 residues.

This chain joins TRBV7-9 and TRBJ2-1; the match to TRBD1 covers 11 bases. This CDR3 spans 17 amino acids. Germline values: CDR1 SEHNR, CDR2 FQNEAQ (reference sequence). The junction had 10 bases not matched to a gene; V was cut back by 5 bases and J by 4 bases. The CDR3 coding sequence is TGTGCCAGCAGCCACCCCTTCGGGACAGGGGGGTACAATGAGCAGTTCTTC. Amino acid sequence: CASSHPFGTGGYNEQFF.

This clone was observed a handful of times. Written as DNA, the CDR3 is TGTGCCAGCAGCTTAGGACTAGGCCTTTCGGAGACCCAGTACTTC. This gives the protein CASSLGLGLSETQYF. This chain links TRBV7-2 with TRBJ2-5; maybe TRBD2 (6 bases). CDR1 is SGHTA, CDR2 FQGNSA, per germline. V was trimmed by 1 base and J by 5 bases, leaving 14 bases between them. The CDR3 extends over 15 amino acids.

The rearrangement uses TRBV5-1 and TRBJ2-6, with D possibly being TRBD1 (6 bases). CDR1 SGHRS and CDR2 YFSETQ come from the germline V gene. The CDR3 is made up of 15 amino acids. V lost 4 bases to trimming and J lost 0 bases, with 8 bases between them. The CDR3 loop reads CASSPGDSGANVLTF. CDR3 nucleotides: TGCGCCAGCAGCCCAGGGGACTCTGGGGCCAACGTCCTGACTTTC.

This rearrangement joins TRBV18 to TRBJ2-6; the D is unclear. CDR3 length equals 13 residues. The V gene's germline CDR1 is KGHSH and CDR2 LQKENI. With 2 bases removed from V and 1 base from J, the gap between germline ends came to 0 bases. CDR3 protein: CASSPSGANVLTF. The CDR3 nucleotides are TGTGCCAGCTCACCATCTGGGGCCAACGTCCTGACTTTC.